A single sample gave rise to the 17 T cell receptor beta chains below, sequenced in a study of shared clonotypes between healthy human individuals. Sequencing was performed with immunoSEQ multiplex PCR; in TCRdb, only in-frame clones are kept and a portion is missing. The table records about 2.1 million clones, approximately 92% of them present only once. Naive CD8 cells, CD45RO-negative and positively selected for CCR7, excluded terminally differentiated effector memory CD45RA+ cells. Input material: naive CD8+ T cells from PBMCs. The receptors derive from a man between 18 and 35 years old in good health. Some clones in this sample may be carry-over from other donors' samples.

The V call is TRBV7-5, the J call TRBJ2-1. TRBV7-5 is designated a pseudogene. The CDR3 has 18 amino acids. In nucleotides, the CDR3 is TGTGTCAGAAGCTTAGCGTACGGTCGTCCCAGCTCCTACAATGAGCAGTTCTTC. It is translated as CVRSLAYGRPSSYNEQFF.

Comment on this clone: The same CDR3 also results from other DNA sequences found in this sample. CDR3 sequence: CASSIGQNTEAFF. CDR3 DNA: TGTGCCAGTAGTATAGGACAGAACACTGAAGCTTTCTTT. V and J are TRBV19 and TRBJ1-1; no definite D call. The germline CDR1 and CDR2 sequences are LNHDA and SQIVND (reference sequence). The CDR3 has 13 residues. Between the trimmed V and J ends, which lost 1 base and 1 base, there was a span of 4 bases.

This clone was seen once. CDR3 DNA sequence: TGTGCCAGCAGCTTAGGAATTGAAGTAAGCATTTATGGCTACACCTTC. Residues: CASSLGIEVSIYGYTF. The V gene is TRBV7-9, the J gene TRBJ1-2; D is unclear. Germline lookup yields CDR1 SEHNR and CDR2 FQNEAQ (reference sequence). The germline V and J ends were trimmed by 1 base and 5 bases, with 17 bases remaining between them. The CDR3 spans 16 residues.

In nucleotides, the CDR3 is TGTGCCAGCAGCTTAGACAGGGCAGCAAATCAGCCCCAGCATTTT. Translating gives CASSLDRAANQPQHF. The V gene is TRBV7-9, the J gene TRBJ1-5, with D possibly matching TRBD1 (6 bases). Germline V CDR1 and CDR2: SEHNR, FQNEAQ (reference sequence). With 1 base removed from V and 4 bases from J, the gap between germline ends came to 11 bases. The CDR3 loop spans 15 amino acids.

The chain joins TRBV28 to TRBJ2-7; possible D gene TRBD2, 5 bases. Germline lookup yields CDR1 MDHEN and CDR2 SYDVKM. The length of the CDR3 is 14 residues. V shed 5 bases and J shed 0 bases, with 11 bases lying between them. CDR3 sequence reads: CASSRLHNSYEQYF. In DNA, the CDR3 is TGTGCCAGCAGTCGACTACACAACTCCTACGAGCAGTACTTC.

For this clone: The same CDR3 is also encoded by other DNA sequences in this sample. This sequence joins TRBV27 and TRBJ2-2; D is undetermined. Trimming shortened V by 5 bases and J by 7 bases, and 5 bases separated the two germline ends. This CDR3 has 11 amino acids. Germline loops: CDR1 MNHEY, CDR2 SMNVEV (reference sequence). The CDR3 loop is CASSRVGELFF. For the CDR3, the DNA is TGTGCCAGCAGTCGCGTCGGGGAGCTGTTTTTT.

The chain has TRBV11-2 and TRBJ2-7, with D uncertain. The CDR3 is 14 amino acids. Trimming left V 5 bases short and J 5 bases short, with 16 bases between. Germline CDR1 SGHAT, CDR2 FQNNGV. The chain's CDR3 is CASSPWTANHEQYF. CDR3 coding DNA: TGTGCCAGCAGCCCGTGGACGGCGAACCACGAGCAGTACTTC.

V gene TRBV15 combines with J gene TRBJ2-5, with TRBD2 matching over 14 bases. The germline V gene encodes CDR1 LNHNV and CDR2 YYDKDF (reference sequence). With V trimmed by 5 bases and J by 4 bases, 6 bases remained unmatched. CDR3 length: 16 amino acids. CDR3 residues: CATSGGLAGDGETQYF. The CDR3 DNA reads as TGTGCCACCAGCGGGGGACTAGCGGGAGACGGAGAGACCCAGTACTTC.

The chain couples TRBV10-1 to TRBJ2-3, with unresolved D. The length of the CDR3 is 15 residues. V was trimmed by 0 bases and J by 2 bases, leaving 9 bases between them. The V gene's germline CDR1 is WNHNN and CDR2 SYGVQD (reference sequence). The CDR3 bases are TGCGCCAGCAGTGAGTCGTTGGCAATCACAGATACGCAGTATTTT. Its protein is CASSESLAITDTQYF.

The chain links TRBV27 to TRBJ2-7, with 15 nucleotides matching TRBD2. The V segment lost 5 bases and the J segment 4 bases; nucleotides outside the gene matches: 9. Germline-derived CDR1 and CDR2 are MNHEY and SMNVEV (reference sequence). The CDR3 has 17 residues. The CDR3 region has the DNA TGTGCCAGCAGTCTACGGACTAGCGGGAGGGTTCTATACGAGCAGTACTTC. Its translation is CASSLRTSGRVLYEQYF.

The chain combines TRBV6-5 with TRBJ2-7; 10 nucleotides match TRBD2. This CDR3 contains 15 residues. Looked up from germline, CDR1 is MNHEY and CDR2 is SVGAGI. With 0 bases clipped from V and 6 bases from J, the junction kept 5 bases outside the gene matches. The CDR3 region has the DNA TGTGCCAGCAGTTACTCAGCGGGAGGGCCCACCGAGCAGTACTTC. This codes for CASSYSAGGPTEQYF.

This clone has just one count. Here the CDR3 DNA reads TGTGCCAGCAGTGATCAAACGGGACTAGCGGGAGATACGCAGTATTTT. Residues: CASSDQTGLAGDTQYF. The rearrangement uses TRBV28 and TRBJ2-3, with TRBD2 identical over 12 bases. With V trimmed by 5 bases and J by 5 bases, 8 bases remained unmatched. Germline V gene data show CDR1 as MDHEN and CDR2 as SYDVKM. This CDR3 region has 16 residues. Using reference TRBV28 and TRBJ2-3 for the parts outside the CDR3, the full variable domain is DVKVTQSSRYLVKRTGEKVFLECVQDMDHENMFWYRQDPGLGLRLIYFSYDVKMKEKGDIPEGYSVSREKKERFSLILESASTNQTSMYLCASSDQTGLAGDTQYFGPGTRLTVL.

V and J are TRBV19 and TRBJ1-4; D is unresolved. The germline V and J ends were trimmed by 5 bases and 7 bases, with 14 bases remaining between them. The CDR3 length is 14 residues. The germline V gene encodes CDR1 LNHDA and CDR2 SQIVND (reference sequence). The CDR3 spells CASSPSDLVEKLFF. CDR3 sequence (DNA): TGTGCCAGTAGTCCCTCGGACTTGGTTGAAAAACTGTTTTTT.

The chain joins TRBV27 to TRBJ2-7; D gene ambiguous. Germline V gene lookup returns CDR1 MNHEY and CDR2 SMNVEV (reference sequence). The CDR3 is made up of 12 amino acids. V was cut by 2 bases and J by 0 bases, with 2 bases left in between. Written as DNA, the CDR3 is TGTGCCAGCAGTTTAGTCTCCTACGAGCAGTACTTC. This codes for CASSLVSYEQYF.

The count of this clone is one. This chain joins TRBV4-1 and TRBJ2-7; D is perhaps TRBD1 or TRBD2 (5 bases each). Germline V CDR1 and CDR2: MGHRA, YSYEKL. The CDR3 length is 14 residues. V was clipped by 2 bases and J by 3 bases, with 11 bases between them. The CDR3 is CASSQPGTNYEQYF. The CDR3 nucleotides read TGCGCCAGCAGCCAACCCGGGACCAACTACGAGCAGTACTTC.

The V call is TRBV30, the J call TRBJ1-5, with D hard to call. V was clipped by 5 bases and J by 2 bases, with 10 bases between them. The germline V gene encodes CDR1 GTSNPN and CDR2 SVGIG (reference sequence). The CDR3 is 13 amino acids. CDR3 loop: CAWATEGNQPQHF. The CDR3, as DNA: TGTGCCTGGGCTACAGAGGGCAATCAGCCCCAGCATTTT.

This rearrangement joins TRBV7-3 to TRBJ2-1, with D maybe TRBD2 (5 bases). V lost 1 base and J 9 bases, leaving 16 bases between the germline ends. The CDR3 runs to 15 residues. Germline V gives CDR1 SGHTA, CDR2 FQGTGA. The CDR3 loop reads CASSLSGSIEGEQFF. CDR3 in DNA: TGTGCCAGCAGCTTAAGTGGGAGTATTGAGGGTGAGCAGTTCTTC.